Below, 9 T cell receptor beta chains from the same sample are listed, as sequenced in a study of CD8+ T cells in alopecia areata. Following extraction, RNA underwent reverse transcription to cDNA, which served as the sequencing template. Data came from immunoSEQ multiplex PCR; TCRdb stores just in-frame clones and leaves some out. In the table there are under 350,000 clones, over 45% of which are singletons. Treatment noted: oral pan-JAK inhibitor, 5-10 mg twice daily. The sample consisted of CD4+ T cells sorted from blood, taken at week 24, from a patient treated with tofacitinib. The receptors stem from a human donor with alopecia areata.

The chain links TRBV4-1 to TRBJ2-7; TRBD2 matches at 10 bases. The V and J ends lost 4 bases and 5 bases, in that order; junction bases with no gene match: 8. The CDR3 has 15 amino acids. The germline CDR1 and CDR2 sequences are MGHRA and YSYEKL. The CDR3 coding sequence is TGCGCCAGCAGCCGCATGAGCGGGGGGGATGACGAGCAGTACTTC. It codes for CASSRMSGGDDEQYF.

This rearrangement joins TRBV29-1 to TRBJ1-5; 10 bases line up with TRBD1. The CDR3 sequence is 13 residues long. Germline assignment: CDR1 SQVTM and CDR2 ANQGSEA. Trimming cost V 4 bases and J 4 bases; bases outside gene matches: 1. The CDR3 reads CSVGQGANQPQHF. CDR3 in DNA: TGCAGCGTTGGACAGGGGGCGAATCAGCCCCAGCATTTT.

CDR3 amino acids: CASSIAGTGGYGYTF. The CDR3 DNA reads as TGTGCCAGTAGTATCGCCGGGACAGGCGGCTATGGCTACACCTTC. The V and J genes are TRBV19 and TRBJ1-2, with 8 nucleotides matching TRBD1. The J segment lost 4 bases and the V segment lost 3 bases, leaving 7 bases of the junction unmatched. The CDR3 loop spans 15 amino acids. Germline V CDR1 and CDR2: LNHDA, SQIVND (reference sequence).

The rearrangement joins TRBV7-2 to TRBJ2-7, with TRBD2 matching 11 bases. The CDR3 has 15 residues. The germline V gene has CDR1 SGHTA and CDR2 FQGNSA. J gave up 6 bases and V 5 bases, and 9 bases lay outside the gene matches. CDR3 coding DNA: TGTGCCAGCAGCCTACTTAGCGGGGGGGCGGGCGAGCAGTACTTC. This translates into CASSLLSGGAGEQYF.

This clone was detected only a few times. The CDR3 DNA sequence: TGTGCCAGCAGCCCGACCCTAGTACCAGCCGGGGAGCTGTTTTTT. It specifies CASSPTLVPAGELFF. V and J are TRBV7-9 and TRBJ2-2; D is undetermined. Between the trimmed V and J ends, which lost 5 bases and 6 bases, there was a span of 16 bases. Germline values: CDR1 SEHNR, CDR2 FQNEAQ (reference sequence). The CDR3 is made up of 15 amino acids.

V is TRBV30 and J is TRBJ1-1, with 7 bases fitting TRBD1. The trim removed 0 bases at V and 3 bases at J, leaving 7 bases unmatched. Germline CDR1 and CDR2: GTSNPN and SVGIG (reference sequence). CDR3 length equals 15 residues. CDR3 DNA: TGTGCCTGGAGTGTCGAAGGGGGCTGGGACACTGAAGCTTTCTTT. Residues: CAWSVEGGWDTEAFF.

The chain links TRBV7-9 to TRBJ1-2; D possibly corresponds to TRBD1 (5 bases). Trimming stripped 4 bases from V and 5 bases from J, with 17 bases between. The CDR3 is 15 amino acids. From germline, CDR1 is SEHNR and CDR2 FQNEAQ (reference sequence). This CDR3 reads CASSSTGTVPYGYTF. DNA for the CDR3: TGTGCCAGCAGCTCAACCGGGACGGTCCCTTATGGCTACACCTTC.

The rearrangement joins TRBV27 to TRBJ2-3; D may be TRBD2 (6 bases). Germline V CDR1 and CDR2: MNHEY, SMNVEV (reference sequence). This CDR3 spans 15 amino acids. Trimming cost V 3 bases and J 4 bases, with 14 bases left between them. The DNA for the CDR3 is TGTGCCAGCAGTTTCAGAGGAGGGTGGTCAGATACGCAGTATTTT. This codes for CASSFRGGWSDTQYF.

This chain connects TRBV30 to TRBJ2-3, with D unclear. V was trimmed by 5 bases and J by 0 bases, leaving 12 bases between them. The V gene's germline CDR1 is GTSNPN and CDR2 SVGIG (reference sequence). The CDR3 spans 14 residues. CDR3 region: CAWDAQGSTDTQYF. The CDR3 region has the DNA TGTGCCTGGGACGCCCAAGGGAGCACAGATACGCAGTATTTT.